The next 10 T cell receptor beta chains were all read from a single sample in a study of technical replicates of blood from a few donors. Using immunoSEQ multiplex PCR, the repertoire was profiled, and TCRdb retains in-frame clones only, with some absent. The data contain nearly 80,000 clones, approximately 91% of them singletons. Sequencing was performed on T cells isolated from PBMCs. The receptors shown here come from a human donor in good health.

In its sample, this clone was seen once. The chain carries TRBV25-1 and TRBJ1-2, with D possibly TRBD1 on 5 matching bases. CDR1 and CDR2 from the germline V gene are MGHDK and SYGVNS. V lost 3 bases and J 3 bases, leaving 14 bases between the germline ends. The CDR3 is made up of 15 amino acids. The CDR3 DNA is TGTGCCAGCAGTGATTTTCTCGGGACTCACTATGGCTACACCTTC. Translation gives CASSDFLGTHYGYTF.

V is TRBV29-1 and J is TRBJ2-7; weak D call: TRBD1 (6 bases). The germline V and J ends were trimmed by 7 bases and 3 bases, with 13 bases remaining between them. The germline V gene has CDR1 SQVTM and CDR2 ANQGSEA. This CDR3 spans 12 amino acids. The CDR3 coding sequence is TGCAGCGGCGGCACAGGGTACTACGAGCAGTACTTC. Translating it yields CSGGTGYYEQYF.

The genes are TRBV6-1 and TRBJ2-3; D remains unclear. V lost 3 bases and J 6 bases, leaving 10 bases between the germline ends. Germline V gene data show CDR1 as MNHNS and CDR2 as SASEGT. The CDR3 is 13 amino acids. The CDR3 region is CASSDWSVDTQYF. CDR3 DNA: TGTGCCAGCAGTGATTGGTCAGTGGATACGCAGTATTTT.

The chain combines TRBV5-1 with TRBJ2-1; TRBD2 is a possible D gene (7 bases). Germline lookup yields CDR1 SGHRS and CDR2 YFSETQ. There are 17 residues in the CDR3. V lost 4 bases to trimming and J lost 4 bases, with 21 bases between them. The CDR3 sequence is CASSLERGAGSYNEQFF. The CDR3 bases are TGCGCCAGCAGCCTGGAACGGGGGGCAGGGAGTTACAATGAGCAGTTCTTC.

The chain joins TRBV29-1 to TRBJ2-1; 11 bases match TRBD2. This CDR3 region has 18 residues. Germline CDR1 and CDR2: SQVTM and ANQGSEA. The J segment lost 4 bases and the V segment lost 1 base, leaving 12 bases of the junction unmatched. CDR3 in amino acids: CSVEVLAGVGHGYNEQFF. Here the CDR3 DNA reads TGCAGCGTTGAAGTACTAGCGGGAGTCGGGCACGGGTACAATGAGCAGTTCTTC.

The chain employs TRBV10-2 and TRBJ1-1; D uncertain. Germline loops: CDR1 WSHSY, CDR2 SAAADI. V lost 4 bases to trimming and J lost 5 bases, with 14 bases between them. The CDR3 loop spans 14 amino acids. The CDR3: CASSVSTGATEAFF. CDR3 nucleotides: TGCGCCAGCAGTGTATCTACGGGAGCAACTGAAGCTTTCTTT.

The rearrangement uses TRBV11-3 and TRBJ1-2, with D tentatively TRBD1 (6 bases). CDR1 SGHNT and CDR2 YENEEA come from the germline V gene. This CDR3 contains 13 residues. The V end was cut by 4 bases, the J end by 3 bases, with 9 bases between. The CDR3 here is CASSYRVDYGYTF. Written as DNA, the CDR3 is TGTGCCAGCAGCTACAGGGTGGACTATGGCTACACCTTC.

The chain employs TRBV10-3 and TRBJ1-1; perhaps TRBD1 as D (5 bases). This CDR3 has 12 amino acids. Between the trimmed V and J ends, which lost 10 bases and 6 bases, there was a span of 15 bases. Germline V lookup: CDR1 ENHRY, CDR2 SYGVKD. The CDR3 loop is CASNTQGSEAFF. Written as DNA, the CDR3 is TGTGCCAGCAATACTCAGGGCTCTGAAGCTTTCTTT.

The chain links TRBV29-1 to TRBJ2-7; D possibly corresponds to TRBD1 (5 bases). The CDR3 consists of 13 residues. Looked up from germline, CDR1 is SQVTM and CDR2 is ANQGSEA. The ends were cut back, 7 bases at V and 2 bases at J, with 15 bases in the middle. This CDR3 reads CSASQGLAYEQYF. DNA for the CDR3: TGCAGCGCCAGCCAGGGCCTGGCCTACGAGCAGTACTTC.

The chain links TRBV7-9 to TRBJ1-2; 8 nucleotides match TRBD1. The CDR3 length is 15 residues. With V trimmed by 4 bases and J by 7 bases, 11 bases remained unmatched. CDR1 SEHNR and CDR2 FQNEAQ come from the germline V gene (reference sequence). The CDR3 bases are TGTGCCAGCAGCTCCCCCGGACAGGGACGAGGTGGCTACACCTTC. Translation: CASSSPGQGRGGYTF.